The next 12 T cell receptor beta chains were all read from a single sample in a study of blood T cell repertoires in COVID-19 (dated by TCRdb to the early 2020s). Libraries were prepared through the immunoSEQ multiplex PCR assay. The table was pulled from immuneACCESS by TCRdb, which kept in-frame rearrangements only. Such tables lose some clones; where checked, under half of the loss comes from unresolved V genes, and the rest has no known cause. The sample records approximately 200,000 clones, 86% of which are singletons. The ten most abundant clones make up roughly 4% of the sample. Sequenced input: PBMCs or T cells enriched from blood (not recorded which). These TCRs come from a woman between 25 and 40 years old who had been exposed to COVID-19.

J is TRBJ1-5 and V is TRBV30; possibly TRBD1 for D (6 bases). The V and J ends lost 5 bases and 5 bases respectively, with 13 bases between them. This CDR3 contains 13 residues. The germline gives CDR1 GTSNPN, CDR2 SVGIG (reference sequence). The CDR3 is CAWSLRGYQPQHF. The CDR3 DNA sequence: TGTGCCTGGTCGCTGAGGGGGTATCAGCCCCAGCATTTT. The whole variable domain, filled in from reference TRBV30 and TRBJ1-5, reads SQTIHQWPATLVQPVGSPLSLECTVEGTSNPNLYWYRQAAGRGLQLLFYSVGIGQISSEVPQNLSASRPQDRQFILSSKKLLLSDSGFYLCAWSLRGYQPQHFGDGTRLSIL.

The DNA for the CDR3 is TGCGCCAGCAGGGACACTAGCAATCAGCCCCAGCATTTT. Its translation is CASRDTSNQPQHF. This chain joins TRBV10-2 and TRBJ1-5; possible D gene TRBD1, 5 bases. V lost 6 bases, J lost 0 bases, and 6 bases lay in between. Germline loops: CDR1 WSHSY, CDR2 SAAADI. The CDR3 is 13 residues long.

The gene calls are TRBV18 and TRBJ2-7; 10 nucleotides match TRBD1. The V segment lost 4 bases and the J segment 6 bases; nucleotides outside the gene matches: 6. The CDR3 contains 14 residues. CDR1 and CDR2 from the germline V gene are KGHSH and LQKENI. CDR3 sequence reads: CASSQGQGSSEQYF. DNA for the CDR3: TGTGCCAGCTCACAGGGACAGGGGAGTAGCGAGCAGTACTTC. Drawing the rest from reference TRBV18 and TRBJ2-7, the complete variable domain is NAGVMQNPRHLVRRRGQEARLRCSPMKGHSHVYWYRQLPEEGLKFMVYLQKENIIDESGMPKERFSAEFPKEGPSILRIQQVVRGDSAAYFCASSQGQGSSEQYFGPGTRLTVT.

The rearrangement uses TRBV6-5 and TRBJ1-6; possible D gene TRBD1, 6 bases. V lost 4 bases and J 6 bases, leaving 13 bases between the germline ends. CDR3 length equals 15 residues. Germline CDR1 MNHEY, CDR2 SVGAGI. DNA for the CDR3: TGTGCCAGCAGTTTCGCCCCCAGGGGTAATTCACCCCTCCACTTT. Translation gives CASSFAPRGNSPLHF.

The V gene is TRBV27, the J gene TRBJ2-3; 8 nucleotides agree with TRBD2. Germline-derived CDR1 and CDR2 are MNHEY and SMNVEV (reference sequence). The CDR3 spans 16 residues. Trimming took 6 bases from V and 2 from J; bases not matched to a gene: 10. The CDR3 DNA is TGTGCCAGCAGCACCATCGGCGGGGGGAACACAGATACGCAGTATTTT. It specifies CASSTIGGGNTDTQYF.

This chain's CDR3 is CASSTGDWQIDTQYF. In DNA, the CDR3 is TGTGCCAGCAGCACTGGGGACTGGCAGATAGATACGCAGTATTTT. V and J are TRBV9 and TRBJ2-3; D may be TRBD2 (6 bases). The V gene lost 4 bases and the J gene lost 5 bases, with 17 bases spanning the gap. In germline, CDR1 is SGDLS, CDR2 YYNGEE. This CDR3 region has 15 residues.

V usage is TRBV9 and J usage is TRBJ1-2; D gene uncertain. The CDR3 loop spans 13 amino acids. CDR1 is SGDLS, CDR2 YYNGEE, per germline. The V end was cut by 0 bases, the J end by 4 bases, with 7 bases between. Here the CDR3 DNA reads TGTGCCAGCAGCGTAGAAGCCTCCTATGGCTACACCTTC. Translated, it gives CASSVEASYGYTF. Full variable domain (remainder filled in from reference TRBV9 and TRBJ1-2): DSGVTQTPKHLITATGQRVTLRCSPRSGDLSVYWYQQSLDQGLQFLIQYYNGEERAKGNILERFSAQQFPDLHSELNLSSLELGDSALYFCASSVEASYGYTFGSGTRLTVV.

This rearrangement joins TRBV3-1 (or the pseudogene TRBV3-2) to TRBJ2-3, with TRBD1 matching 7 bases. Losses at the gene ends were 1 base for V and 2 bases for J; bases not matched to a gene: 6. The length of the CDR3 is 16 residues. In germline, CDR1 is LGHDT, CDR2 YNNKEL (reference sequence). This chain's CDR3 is CASSQVTGKYTDTQYF. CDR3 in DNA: TGTGCCAGCAGCCAAGTGACAGGGAAGTACACAGATACGCAGTATTTT.

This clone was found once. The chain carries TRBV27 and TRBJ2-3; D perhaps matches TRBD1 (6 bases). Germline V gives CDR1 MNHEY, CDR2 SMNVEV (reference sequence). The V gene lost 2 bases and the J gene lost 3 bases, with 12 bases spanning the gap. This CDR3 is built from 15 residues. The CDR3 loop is CASSLIVGGTDTQYF. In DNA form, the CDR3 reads TGTGCCAGCAGTTTAATTGTAGGGGGAACAGATACGCAGTATTTT.

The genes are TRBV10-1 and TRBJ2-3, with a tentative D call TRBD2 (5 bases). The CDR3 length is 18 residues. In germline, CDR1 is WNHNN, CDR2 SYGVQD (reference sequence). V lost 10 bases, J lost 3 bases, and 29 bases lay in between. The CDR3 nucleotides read TGCGCCACCGACCCCCGGTTCCCTGACTGCCGGACTACAGATACGCAGTATTTT. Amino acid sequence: CATDPRFPDCRTTDTQYF.

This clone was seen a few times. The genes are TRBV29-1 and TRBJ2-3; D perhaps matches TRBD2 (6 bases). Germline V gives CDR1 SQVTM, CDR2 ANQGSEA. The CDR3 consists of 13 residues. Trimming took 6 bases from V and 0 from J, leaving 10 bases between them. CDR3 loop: CSVLAASTDTQYF. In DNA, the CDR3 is TGCAGCGTATTAGCGGCTAGCACAGATACGCAGTATTTT.

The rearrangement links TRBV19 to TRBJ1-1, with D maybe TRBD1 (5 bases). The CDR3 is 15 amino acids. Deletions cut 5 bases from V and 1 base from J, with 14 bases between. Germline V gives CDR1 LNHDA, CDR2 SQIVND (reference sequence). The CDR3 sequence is CASSPHADRNTEAFF. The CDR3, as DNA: TGTGCCAGTAGTCCACATGCCGACAGGAACACTGAAGCTTTCTTT.